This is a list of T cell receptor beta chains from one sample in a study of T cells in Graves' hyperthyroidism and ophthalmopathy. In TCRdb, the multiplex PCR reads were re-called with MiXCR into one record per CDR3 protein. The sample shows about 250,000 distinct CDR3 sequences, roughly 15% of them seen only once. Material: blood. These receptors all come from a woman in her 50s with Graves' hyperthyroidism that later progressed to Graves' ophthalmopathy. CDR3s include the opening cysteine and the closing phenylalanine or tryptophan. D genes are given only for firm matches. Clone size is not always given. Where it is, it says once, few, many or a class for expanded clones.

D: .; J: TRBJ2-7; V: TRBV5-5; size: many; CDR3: CASTSSREQYF
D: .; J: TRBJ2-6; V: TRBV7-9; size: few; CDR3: CASSAPRAGANVLTF
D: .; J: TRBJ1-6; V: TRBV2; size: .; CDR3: CASSGGESPLHF
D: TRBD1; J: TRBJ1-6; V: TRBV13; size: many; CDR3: CASSLGTGRSPLHF
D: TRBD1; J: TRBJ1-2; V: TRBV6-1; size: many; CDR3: CASSPGQGVTGYTF
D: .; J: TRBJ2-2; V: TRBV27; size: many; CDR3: CASSLYHPTVTGELFF
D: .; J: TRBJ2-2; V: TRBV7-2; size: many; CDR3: CASSQGLAGELFF
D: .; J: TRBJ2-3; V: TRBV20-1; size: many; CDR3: CSARVGSGPDTQYF
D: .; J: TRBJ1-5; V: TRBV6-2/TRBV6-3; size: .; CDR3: CASSPAKENQPQHF
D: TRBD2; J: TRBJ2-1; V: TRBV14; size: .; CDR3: CASSQTALRPQSGRRYEQFF
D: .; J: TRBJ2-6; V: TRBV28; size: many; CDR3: CASSPGGAGANVLTF
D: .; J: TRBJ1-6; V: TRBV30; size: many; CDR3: CALTIVGTSNSPLHF
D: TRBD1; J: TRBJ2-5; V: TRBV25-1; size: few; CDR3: CASSGQGRETQYF
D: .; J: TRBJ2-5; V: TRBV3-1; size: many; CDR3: CASSQFGETQYF
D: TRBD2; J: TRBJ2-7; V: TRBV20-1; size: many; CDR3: CSARVGGRRDYEQYF
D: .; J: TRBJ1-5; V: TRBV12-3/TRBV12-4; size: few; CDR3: CASSSDHDYGQPQHF
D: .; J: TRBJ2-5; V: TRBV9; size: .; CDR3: CASSNGPQETQYF
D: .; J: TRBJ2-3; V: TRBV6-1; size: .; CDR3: CASTTDLTDTQYF
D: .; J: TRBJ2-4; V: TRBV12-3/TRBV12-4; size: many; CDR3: CASSLKGGNIQYF
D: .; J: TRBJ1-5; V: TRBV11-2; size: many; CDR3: CASSLEGGGNQPQHF
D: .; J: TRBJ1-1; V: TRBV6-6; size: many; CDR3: CASSYSGGAEAFF
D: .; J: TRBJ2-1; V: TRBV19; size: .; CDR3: CASSIRQGKQFF
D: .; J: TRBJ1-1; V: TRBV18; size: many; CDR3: CASSPGGNTEAFF
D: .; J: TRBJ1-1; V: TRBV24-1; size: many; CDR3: CATYFMNTEAFF
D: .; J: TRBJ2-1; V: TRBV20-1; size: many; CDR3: CSAGGLGVVDEQFF
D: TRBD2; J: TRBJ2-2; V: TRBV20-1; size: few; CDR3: CSAFGGRAGGELFF
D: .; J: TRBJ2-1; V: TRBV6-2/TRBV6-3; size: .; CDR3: CASSGISGGYNEQFF
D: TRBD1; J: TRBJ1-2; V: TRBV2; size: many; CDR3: CASMTGTGGNYGYTF
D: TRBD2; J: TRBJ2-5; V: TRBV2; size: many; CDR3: CASSQIAGAETQYF
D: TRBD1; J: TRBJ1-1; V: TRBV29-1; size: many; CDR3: CSVVGDSIANTEAFF
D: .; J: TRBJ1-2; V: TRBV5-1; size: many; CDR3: CASSPYLGRNGYGYTF
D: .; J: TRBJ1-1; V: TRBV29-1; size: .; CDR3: CSVRDSLWAFF
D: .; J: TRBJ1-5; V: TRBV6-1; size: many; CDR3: CASSLGQLNNQPQHF